Each of the 32 T cell receptor beta chains below was sequenced from the same sample in a study of beta chain features in type 1 diabetes. Antigens of these TCRs are unknown. Of the isolated RNA, all was reverse transcribed, and so the sequenced material was expressed TCRB transcripts. Repertoires were generated with immunoSEQ multiplex PCR, while TCRdb's copy carries only in-frame clones and drops some. Of a few hundred thousand clones listed, around 10% are singletons. Study findings and constraints: Shorter TCRB CDR3s, moderately but significantly so, marked every one of the four CD4+ subsets in Type 1 diabetes patients.

Input material: central memory CD4+ T cells from blood. These receptors all stem from a man aged 25 to 40 with type 1 diabetes.

V usage is TRBV5-6 and J usage is TRBJ2-2; D is unresolved. In germline, CDR1 is SGHDT, CDR2 YYEEEE. V was trimmed by 0 bases and J by 7 bases, leaving 16 bases between them. The CDR3 covers 16 residues. The CDR3 DNA reads as TGTGCCAGCAGCTTGGCCTCCTGGGGAAACGGCGGGGAGCTGTTTTTT. It specifies CASSLASWGNGGELFF.

The chain combines TRBV5-6 with TRBJ2-5; 11 bases are a match to TRBD2. The ends lost 6 bases at V and 3 bases at J; junction bases unmatched: 4. This CDR3 is 14 amino acids long. The germline V gene encodes CDR1 SGHDT and CDR2 YYEEEE. The CDR3 protein is CASTSLAGEETQYF. The CDR3, as DNA: TGTGCCAGCACCTCACTAGCGGGAGAAGAGACCCAGTACTTC.

In its sample, this clone was seen once. The DNA for the CDR3 is TGTGCCAGCAGCTCACAGAGGAACACTGAAGCTTTCTTT. This codes for CASSSQRNTEAFF. This rearrangement joins TRBV6-6 to TRBJ1-1; D gene uncertain. CDR1 and CDR2 (germline): MNHNY, SVGAGI (reference sequence). Trimming took off 6 bases at V and 1 base at J, with 9 bases between the two ends. The CDR3 loop spans 13 amino acids.

This clone was counted only a few times. The chain joins TRBV27 to TRBJ2-2, with a tentative D call TRBD2 (6 bases). Germline V gene data show CDR1 as MNHEY and CDR2 as SMNVEV (reference sequence). CDR3 length: 15 amino acids. V gave up 2 bases and J gave up 7 bases, with 14 bases separating them. In DNA, the CDR3 is TGTGCCAGCAGTTTACGACCCGGGGGTGGCGGGGAGCTGTTTTTT. The encoded protein is CASSLRPGGGGELFF.

This clone was recorded a few times. It is likely a read error: a sequence one base away is far more abundant. The chain is built from TRBV7-9 and TRBJ2-1, with a tentative D call TRBD1 (6 bases). The germline V gene encodes CDR1 SEHNR and CDR2 FQNEAQ (reference sequence). The CDR3 totals 13 residues. CDR3: CAGSPGQPNEQFF. The CDR3 bases are TGTGCCGGCAGCCCTGGACAGCCGAATGAGCAGTTCTTC.

Concerning this clone: The same CDR3 arises from other DNA sequences in this sample as well. The V and J genes are TRBV28 and TRBJ2-3, with D tentatively TRBD1 or TRBD2 (5 bases each). CDR3 length: 14 amino acids. Trimming pared 3 bases from V and 3 bases from J, leaving 10 bases between. CDR1 MDHEN and CDR2 SYDVKM come from the germline V gene. CDR3 DNA sequence: TGTGCCAGCAGTTTGAGGGGCCGAACAGATACGCAGTATTTT. This encodes CASSLRGRTDTQYF.

This clone was found a few times. This chain joins TRBV19 and TRBJ2-5, with 9 positions matching TRBD1. The assigned J gene may be wrong: the sequence end matches TRBJ2-7 better. The germline V gene encodes CDR1 LNHDA and CDR2 SQIVND (reference sequence). The CDR3 consists of 16 residues. The CDR3: CASSITGGQGAYEQYF. The CDR3 region has the DNA TGTGCCAGTAGTATAACAGGGGGACAGGGAGCCTACGAGCAGTACTTC.

The table lists this clone with a few counts. The V call is TRBV5-1, the J call TRBJ1-2, with D hard to call. The length of the CDR3 is 16 residues. V lost 2 bases, J lost 0 bases, and 14 bases lay in between. Germline CDR1 and CDR2: SGHRS and YFSETQ. The CDR3 is CASSLGRRGSNYGYTF. The CDR3, as DNA: TGCGCCAGCAGCTTAGGCCGTAGAGGTTCTAACTATGGCTACACCTTC.

V gene TRBV27 combines with J gene TRBJ1-4; 7 positions agree with TRBD1. The junction had 8 bases not matched to a gene; V was cut back by 5 bases and J by 8 bases. In germline, CDR1 is MNHEY, CDR2 SMNVEV (reference sequence). CDR3 size: 14 residues. The DNA for the CDR3 is TGTGCCAGCAGTCCAGGGGGGGGTCGGGAAAAACTGTTTTTT. It translates to CASSPGGGREKLFF.

This clone showed up just a few times. The chain employs TRBV4-1 and TRBJ2-3; D unclear. Trimming shortened V by 1 base and J by 0 bases, and 11 bases separated the two germline ends. The CDR3 totals 16 residues. Germline V CDR1 and CDR2: MGHRA, YSYEKL. This CDR3 is CASSQGVDRSTDTQYF. The CDR3 region has the DNA TGCGCCAGCAGCCAAGGCGTCGACCGGAGCACAGATACGCAGTATTTT.

Remarks on this clone: Other DNA sequences in the sample encode the same CDR3. The rearrangement uses TRBV27 and TRBJ1-5; D ambiguous. V was cut by 3 bases and J by 0 bases, with 6 bases left in between. This CDR3 contains 14 residues. The germline gives CDR1 MNHEY, CDR2 SMNVEV (reference sequence). The CDR3 protein is CASSFRRSNQPQHF. CDR3 nucleotides: TGTGCCAGCAGTTTTCGGCGTAGCAATCAGCCCCAGCATTTT.

This clone was recorded at least ten times. V and J are TRBV4-2 and TRBJ1-1; D is ambiguous. Germline CDR1 reads LGHNA; CDR2 reads YNFKEQ. Deletions cut 1 base from V and 4 bases from J, with 13 bases between. This CDR3 is 15 amino acids long. CDR3 sequence: CASSQGRQRGTEAFF. Written as DNA, the CDR3 is TGTGCCAGCAGCCAAGGCCGGCAGAGAGGCACTGAAGCTTTCTTT.

V is TRBV7-9 and J is TRBJ2-7, with 10 bases fitting TRBD1. Trimming at V came to 8 bases and at J to 3 bases, leaving 4 bases not matched to a gene. Germline CDR1 reads SEHNR; CDR2 reads FQNEAQ (reference sequence). The CDR3 has 13 amino acids. The CDR3 sequence is CASGTGVLYEQYF. The DNA for the CDR3 is TGTGCCAGCGGGACAGGGGTTCTCTACGAGCAGTACTTC.

The rearrangement joins TRBV5-1 to TRBJ1-2; possibly TRBD1 for D (5 bases). CDR3 length: 14 residues. Trimming took off 0 bases at V and 6 bases at J, with 12 bases between the two ends. Germline CDR1 is SGHRS and CDR2 is YFSETQ. Here the CDR3 reads CASSLADRGDGYTF. The CDR3, as DNA: TGCGCCAGCAGCTTGGCCGACAGAGGGGATGGCTACACCTTC. The variable domain in full, with the rest retrieved from reference TRBV5-1 and TRBJ1-2, is KAGVTQTPRYLIKTRGQQVTLSCSPISGHRSVSWYQQTPGQGLQFLFEYFSETQRNKGNFPGRFSGRQFSNSRSEMNVSTLELGDSALYLCASSLADRGDGYTFGSGTRLTVV.

CDR3 DNA: TGTGCCAGCAGTTGGCCTGGGGCCAACGTCCTGACTTTC. The encoded protein is CASSWPGANVLTF. The rearrangement joins TRBV27 to TRBJ2-6; D is unresolved. V was shortened by 4 bases and J by 2 bases, with 3 bases between the two germline ends. Germline V lookup: CDR1 MNHEY, CDR2 SMNVEV (reference sequence). The CDR3 extends over 13 amino acids.

The J gene is TRBJ1-2, the V gene TRBV7-2, with a weak D call TRBD1 (5 bases). In germline, CDR1 is SGHTA, CDR2 FQGNSA. The CDR3 sequence is 14 residues long. Trimming cost V 2 bases and J 5 bases, with 12 bases left between them. CDR3 sequence reads: CASSLTQGAYGYTF. The CDR3 nucleotides read TGTGCCAGCAGCTTAACCCAGGGCGCTTATGGCTACACCTTC.

This clone was counted a few times. This chain uses TRBV7-2 with TRBJ1-1, with D uncertain. The germline V gene has CDR1 SGHTA and CDR2 FQGNSA. There are 15 residues in the CDR3. Deletions cut 4 bases from V and 0 bases from J, with 12 bases between. CDR3 protein: CASSSDWQLNTEAFF. CDR3 DNA: TGTGCCAGCAGCTCAGATTGGCAGTTGAACACTGAAGCTTTCTTT.

Regarding this clone: This probably arose from a read error, given a far larger clone one base away. Additional DNA sequences in this sample encode the identical CDR3. This chain connects TRBV5-1 to TRBJ2-2; D is ambiguous. This CDR3 has 14 amino acids. Germline CDR1 is SGHRS and CDR2 is YFSETQ. The V end was cut by 4 bases, the J end by 6 bases, with 13 bases between. DNA for the CDR3: TGCGCCAGCAGCCTTCAAGTGGCGTCCGGGGAGCTGTTTTTT. This translates into CASSLQVASGELFF.

This clone has more than one count but fewer than ten. The chain carries TRBV30 and TRBJ2-5; D tentatively fits TRBD1 or TRBD2 (5 bases each). V was cut by 0 bases and J by 11 bases, with 22 bases left in between. Per germline, CDR1 GTSNPN and CDR2 SVGIG (reference sequence). The CDR3 runs to 15 residues. This CDR3 reads CAWSVTARRLGEQYF. For the CDR3, the DNA is TGTGCCTGGAGTGTAACCGCAAGGAGATTGGGGGAGCAGTACTTC.

The table lists this clone with a few counts. The V gene is TRBV5-1, the J gene TRBJ1-2; D unresolved. The CDR3 contains 13 residues. The ends were cut back, 0 bases at V and 8 bases at J, with 11 bases in the middle. Germline V gene sequence: CDR1 SGHRS, CDR2 YFSETQ. The CDR3 spells CASSLGVSPGYTF. DNA for the CDR3: TGCGCCAGCAGCTTGGGGGTTTCTCCGGGCTACACCTTC.

The sample holds a few counts of this clone. At the DNA level, this CDR3 is encoded by other sequences in the same sample as well. The chain combines TRBV7-9 with TRBJ2-7; no definite D call. Germline V gene data show CDR1 as SEHNR and CDR2 as FQNEAQ (reference sequence). This CDR3 has 12 amino acids. V was pared by 2 bases and J by 3 bases, with 5 bases between. In DNA form, the CDR3 reads TGTGCCAGCAGCTTAATGAGCTACGAGCAGTACTTC. It specifies CASSLMSYEQYF.

This clone came up a few times. The V call is TRBV7-2, the J call TRBJ1-5, with a possible D match to TRBD1 (6 bases). The CDR3 contains 13 residues. The germline gives CDR1 SGHTA, CDR2 FQGNSA. Trimming stripped 4 bases from V and 4 bases from J, with 8 bases between. Here the CDR3 reads CASSYQGNQPQHF. CDR3 nucleotides: TGTGCCAGCAGCTATCAGGGGAATCAGCCCCAGCATTTT.

This clone was detected only a few times. J is TRBJ1-5 and V is TRBV28, with unresolved D. Germline assignment: CDR1 MDHEN and CDR2 SYDVKM. The CDR3 is 12 amino acids. With 3 bases removed from V and 6 bases from J, the gap between germline ends came to 6 bases. The CDR3: CASSLATQPQHF. CDR3 nucleotides: TGTGCCAGCAGTTTGGCCACTCAGCCCCAGCATTTT.

This clone was counted a few times. V is TRBV19 and J is TRBJ2-2; 8 bases agree with TRBD1. The CDR3 totals 14 residues. V gave up 10 bases and J gave up 1 base; unmatched junction bases: 5. Germline loops: CDR1 LNHDA, CDR2 SQIVND (reference sequence). The CDR3 protein is CATQDRENTGELFF. The CDR3 nucleotides are TGTGCCACCCAGGACAGGGAGAACACCGGGGAGCTGTTTTTT. The full variable domain, in which reference TRBV19 and TRBJ2-2 provide the parts outside the CDR3, is DGGITQSPKYLFRKEGQNVTLSCEQNLNHDAMYWYRQDPGQGLRLIYYSQIVNDFQKGDIAEGYSVSREKKESFPLTVTSAQKNPTAFYLCATQDRENTGELFFGEGSRLTVL.

The chain uses TRBV7-2 and TRBJ2-1; TRBD2 matches 7 bases. The V gene's germline CDR1 is SGHTA and CDR2 FQGNSA. CDR3 size: 15 residues. V was clipped by 11 bases and J by 0 bases; unmatched bases: 10. The CDR3 region has the DNA TGTGCCGGTAGCGGGTCCGCTAGCTCCTACAATGAGCAGTTCTTC. The encoded protein is CAGSGSASSYNEQFF.

The chain joins TRBV27 to TRBJ2-7, with D possibly being TRBD1 or TRBD2 (5 bases each). Germline lookup yields CDR1 MNHEY and CDR2 SMNVEV (reference sequence). Trimming removed 2 bases from V and 3 bases from J, with 14 bases in between. The CDR3 spans 15 residues. CDR3: CASSLASGTYYEQYF. CDR3 coding DNA: TGTGCCAGCAGTTTAGCGTCAGGGACGTACTACGAGCAGTACTTC.

This clone occurred many times. The CDR3 bases are TGTGCCAGCAGGAGAGTCGACAGGGTAGGAACTGAAGCTTTCTTT. Residues: CASRRVDRVGTEAFF. The chain employs TRBV2 and TRBJ1-1; 7 bases align to TRBD1. Germline V lookup: CDR1 SNHLY, CDR2 FYNNEI. This CDR3 has 15 residues. V was pared by 6 bases and J by 5 bases, with 12 bases of the junction left unmatched.

The rearrangement joins TRBV14 to TRBJ2-3; tentatively, D is TRBD2 (5 bases). CDR3 length: 15 residues. Trimming removed 0 bases from V and 8 bases from J, with 15 bases in between. Germline lookup yields CDR1 SGHDN and CDR2 FVKESK. In nucleotides, the CDR3 is TGTGCCAGCAGCCAAGATTCGACGGGATCTGCTACGCAGTATTTT. This gives the protein CASSQDSTGSATQYF.

The sample holds many counts of this clone. The chain joins TRBV11-2 to TRBJ1-4, with D unresolved. There are 16 residues in the CDR3. Germline V CDR1 and CDR2: SGHAT, FQNNGV. V was shortened by 0 bases and J by 0 bases, with 8 bases between the two germline ends. As DNA, the CDR3 is TGTGCCAGCAGCTTAGATCTGGTTGCAACTAATGAAAAACTGTTTTTT. Protein sequence: CASSLDLVATNEKLFF.

The rearrangement joins TRBV29-1 to TRBJ2-5, with a possible D match to TRBD2 (5 bases). CDR3 length: 12 amino acids. Trimming left V 3 bases short and J 5 bases short, with 10 bases between. Germline-derived CDR1 and CDR2 are SQVTM and ANQGSEA. Here the CDR3 reads CSVEGSGETQYF. In DNA form, the CDR3 reads TGCAGCGTTGAGGGCTCGGGGGAGACCCAGTACTTC.

This clone was detected only a few times. The chain links TRBV11-3 to TRBJ2-3; D uncertain. The germline CDR1 and CDR2 sequences are SGHNT and YENEEA. The CDR3 loop spans 14 amino acids. The germline V and J ends were trimmed by 2 bases and 1 base, with 7 bases remaining between them. Written as DNA, the CDR3 is TGTGCCAGCAGCTTATCAGCTGGCACAGATACGCAGTATTTT. Translated, it gives CASSLSAGTDTQYF.

The genes are TRBV4-2 and TRBJ2-3, with 8 bases identical to TRBD2. The CDR3 consists of 19 residues. Germline V gene sequence: CDR1 LGHNA, CDR2 YNFKEQ. Trimming cost V 0 bases and J 3 bases; bases outside gene matches: 14. CDR3 region: CASSQDLKLAGRRTDTQYF. In DNA, the CDR3 is TGTGCCAGCAGCCAAGATCTTAAGCTAGCGGGCCGGAGGACAGATACGCAGTATTTT.